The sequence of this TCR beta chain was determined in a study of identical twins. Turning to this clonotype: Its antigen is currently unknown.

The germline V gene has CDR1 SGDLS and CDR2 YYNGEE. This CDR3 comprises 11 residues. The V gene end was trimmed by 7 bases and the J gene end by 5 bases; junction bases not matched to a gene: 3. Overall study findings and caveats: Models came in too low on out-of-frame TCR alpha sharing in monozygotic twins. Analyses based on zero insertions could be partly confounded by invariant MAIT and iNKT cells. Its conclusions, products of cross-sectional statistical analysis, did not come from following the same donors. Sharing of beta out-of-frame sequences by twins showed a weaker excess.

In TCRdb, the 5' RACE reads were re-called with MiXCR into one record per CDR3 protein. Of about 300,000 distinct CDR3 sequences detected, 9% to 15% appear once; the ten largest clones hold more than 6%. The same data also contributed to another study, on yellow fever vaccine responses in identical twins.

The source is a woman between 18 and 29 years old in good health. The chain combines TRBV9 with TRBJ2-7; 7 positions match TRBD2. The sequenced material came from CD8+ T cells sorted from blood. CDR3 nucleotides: TGTGCCAGCGGGGGGGTCAACGAGCAGTACTTC. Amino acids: CASGGVNEQYF.